This TCR beta chain was identified during a study of T cells after yellow fever vaccination. Template-switching 5'RACE yielded the TCR cDNA; a universal primer site and UMIs were added in the process. TCRdb independently ran MiXCR on the 5' RACE reads; one entry per CDR3 protein. The sample consists of hundreds of thousands of distinct CDR3 sequences, 9% to 15% of them appearing once. Study observations and caveats: Any FACS-sorted repertoire could hold abundant clonotypes that contaminate it from the bulk population.

CDR1 and CDR2 from the germline V gene are SGHRS and YFSETQ. CDR3 length: 17 amino acids. The V gene lost 0 bases and the J gene lost 5 bases, with 21 bases spanning the gap. The table lists this clonotype with many counts. Its specificity is not known. This clonotype was obtained from a man aged 30 to 45 who received the YFV17D yellow fever vaccine. This sequence joins TRBV5-1 and TRBJ2-7; D assignment may be TRBD1 or TRBD2 (5 bases each). The source was PBMCs, collected on the day of the yellow fever booster vaccination. The CDR3 sequence: CASSLVFGDLSPHEQYF. DNA of the CDR3: TGCGCCAGCAGCTTGGTATTCGGGGACCTTAGCCCCCACGAGCAGTACTTC.